Included here is one T cell receptor (beta chain) sequence, with context. Its antigen remains unidentified. This sample is part of a study of T cells after yellow fever vaccination. Study in general: It was SMART-Seq v4 Ultra Low Input that prepared the fractions with low cell numbers. Study-level points and caveats: Booster samples showed a return of most primary-vaccination clones (almost 97% CD4, around 85% CD8).

TCRdb passed the 5' RACE reads through MiXCR, listing each CDR3 protein once. This sample carries approximately 120,000 distinct CDR3 sequences, roughly 8.2% of them seen once, and the ten largest clones take almost 40%. V gave up 0 bases and J gave up 0 bases, with 1 base separating them. This CDR3 region has 13 residues. Germline loops: CDR1 SGHRS, CDR2 YFSETQ. The source of this sequence is a man between 18 and 35 years old who received the YFV17D yellow fever vaccine. The V and J genes are TRBV5-1 and TRBJ2-1; D unclear. This specimen was CD8+ T cells sorted from PBMCs, taken on the day of the yellow fever booster vaccination. CDR3 amino acids: CASSLDSYNEQFF. The DNA of the CDR3 is TGCGCCAGCAGCTTGGACTCCTACAATGAGCAGTTCTTC.